Listed below are T cell receptor beta chains from one sample, sequenced in a study of human T cells and chemical hapten exposure. Via MiXCR, TCRdb re-called the RACE reads, giving one row per CDR3 protein. The sample has 40,000 to 50,000 distinct CDR3 sequences, over 10% seen once. The starting material was whole blood, obtained in connection with sensitization to the hapten diphenylcyclopropenone (DPC). The receptors stem from a woman younger than 45 with alopecia areata. Some clones in this sample may be carry-over from other donors' samples. Each CDR3 is given with its conserved first and last residue. A D gene is named only where the DNA matches it firmly. Size is omitted from some rows. Given values are once, few, many or a class for expanded clones.

>TRBJ1-5|many|TRBV28|-
TGTGCCAGCAGGCCGACCGGGAAGCCCCAGCATTTT
CASRPTGKPQHF
>TRBJ2-1|few|TRBV14|-
TGTGCCAGCAGCCACTTGACTGGCTCCTACAATGAGCAGTTCTTC
CASSHLTGSYNEQFF
>TRBJ2-1|many|TRBV5-4|-
TGTGCCAGCAGCTTGGATGAGCGGGAGCAGTTCTTC
CASSLDEREQFF
>TRBJ2-1|-|TRBV7-3|-
TGTGCCAGCAGCTTAGGGCGACCTCCGGATGAGCAGTTCTTC
CASSLGRPPDEQFF
>TRBJ2-7|-|TRBV28|-
TGTGCCAGCAGTTTCGTTCGTGAAAGAATCCACGAGCAGTACTTC
CASSFVRERIHEQYF
>TRBJ2-5|-|TRBV28|-
TGTGCCGGCAGTACTAGAATTTACCAGACCCAGTACTTC
CAGSTRIYQTQYF
>TRBJ2-1|many|TRBV18|-
TGTGCCAGCTCACCCGAGACACAGGCATTGGCTAGACGCAATGAGCAGTTCTTC
CASSPETQALARRNEQFF
>TRBJ2-1|many|TRBV5-6|-
TGTGCCGGCAAAACCGGGCATGCTGTTGAGCAGTTCTTC
CAGKTGHAVEQFF
>TRBJ2-7|-|TRBV18|-
TGTGCCAGCTCACTCCCTTCATTATACGAGCAGTACTTC
CASSLPSLYEQYF
>TRBJ1-2|few|TRBV29-1|TRBD1
TGCAGCGTTGGGGACAGGGACGTGGATGGCTACACCTTC
CSVGDRDVDGYTF
>TRBJ2-3|-|TRBV11-2|-
TGTGCCAGCAGCTTAGATCCCGCGAGTACGCAGTATTTT
CASSLDPASTQYF
>TRBJ1-4|-|TRBV6-2/TRBV6-3|TRBD1
TGTGCCAGCAGTTACTGGGACAGCCCCGAAAAACTGTTTTTT
CASSYWDSPEKLFF
>TRBJ2-7|many|TRBV20-1|TRBD1
TGCAGTGCTAGTCGTGGACAGGGGGGCTACGAGCAGTACTTC
CSASRGQGGYEQYF
>TRBJ2-3|once|TRBV7-9|-
TGTGCCAGCACCCCGGGGTCGGGGGCCCCAGATACGCAGTATTTT
CASTPGSGAPDTQYF
>TRBJ1-4|many|TRBV28|TRBD1
TGTGCCAGCAGCGGTTCGGGGACAGGGAATGAAAAACTGTTTTTT
CASSGSGTGNEKLFF
>TRBJ2-3|few|TRBV20-1|TRBD1
TGCAGTGCACCGGACAGGGGTCGGATATATACGCAGTATTTT
CSAPDRGRIYTQYF
>TRBJ2-1|-|TRBV6-6|TRBD2
TGTGCCAGCAGCCTGGCGAGCGGGGAGTACAATGAGCAGTTCTTC
CASSLASGEYNEQFF
>TRBJ2-7|many|TRBV6-2/TRBV6-3|-
TGTGCCAGCAGTCCGACTAGCTCCTACGAGCAGTACTTC
CASSPTSSYEQYF
>TRBJ2-2|few|TRBV3-1|TRBD2
TGTGCCAGCAGCCGGAACCCTAGCGGGAGGGCCCACAGGGAGCTGTTTTTT
CASSRNPSGRAHRELFF
>TRBJ1-6|many|TRBV5-6|TRBD1
TGTGCCAGCAGCATTCGACAGGGGGATTCACCCCTCCACTTT
CASSIRQGDSPLHF
>TRBJ2-3|few|TRBV18|TRBD1
TGTGCCAGCTCACCACCGTCGACAGGGGGGACAGATACGCAGTATTTT
CASSPPSTGGTDTQYF
>TRBJ2-7|many|TRBV6-2/TRBV6-3|-
TGTGCCAGCAGTTGGAGGACTCCCCCTAGGTACTTC
CASSWRTPPRYF
>TRBJ1-5|-|TRBV6-2/TRBV6-3|-
TGTGCCAGCAGTTTGGACGGGAATCAGCCCCAGCATTTT
CASSLDGNQPQHF
>TRBJ1-1|few|TRBV6-6|-
TGTGCCAGCAGTTACACGCGAAACACTGAAGCTTTCTTT
CASSYTRNTEAFF
>TRBJ2-1|many|TRBV29-1|TRBD2
TGCAGCGTTCGGGAAGGACTAGAGATCGATGAGCAGTTCTTC
CSVREGLEIDEQFF
>TRBJ2-2|-|TRBV30|-
TGTGCCTGGGCTCGGATGGCGTTAAACACCGGGGAGCTGTTTTTT
CAWARMALNTGELFF
>TRBJ2-1|few|TRBV28|-
TGTGCCAGCAGCCCGGGACTTAGCTCCTACAATGAGCAGTTCTTC
CASSPGLSSYNEQFF
>TRBJ2-3|few|TRBV7-3|-
TGTGCCAGCAGCTCCCCAGGGACAGATACGCAGTATTTT
CASSSPGTDTQYF
>TRBJ1-2|few|TRBV28|TRBD1
TGTGCCACCGACGGACAGGGCGGGGGCTACACCTTC
CATDGQGGGYTF